The 26 T cell receptor beta chains given below trace back to one sample, sequenced in a study of T cells in Graves' hyperthyroidism and ophthalmopathy. TCR beta CDR3 sequences were amplified from RNA transcripts. The HTBI primer set served for first-round RT-PCR of the TCR CDR3. TCRdb re-called the multiplex PCR reads with MiXCR, one entry per CDR3 protein. The sample includes over 700,000 distinct CDR3 sequences, roughly 37% of them seen just once. The specimen was blood. The receptors were sampled from a young man with Graves' hyperthyroidism.

The chain employs TRBV10-3 and TRBJ1-5, with D unresolved. Germline loops: CDR1 ENHRY, CDR2 SYGVKD. The length of the CDR3 is 15 residues. V was pared by 2 bases and J by 0 bases, with 8 bases between. The CDR3 region is CAISEPAVSNQPQHF. CDR3 sequence (DNA): TGTGCCATCAGTGAGCCAGCGGTTAGCAATCAGCCCCAGCATTTT.

The table lists this clonotype with many counts. V usage is TRBV29-1 and J usage is TRBJ1-2, with TRBD1 matching 9 bases. The V gene end was trimmed by 7 bases and the J gene end by 13 bases; junction bases not matched to a gene: 4. Germline CDR1 is SQVTM and CDR2 is ANQGSEA. The CDR3 consists of 9 residues. CDR3 DNA: TGCAGCGGCGGGGACAGGGCCACCTTC. Residues: CSGGDRATF.

The chain links TRBV9 to TRBJ2-2; 8 positions match TRBD1. J gave up 2 bases and V 4 bases, and 10 bases lay outside the gene matches. The length of the CDR3 is 17 residues. Germline CDR1 is SGDLS and CDR2 is YYNGEE. CDR3 protein: CASSFPITGGNTGELFF. DNA of the CDR3: TGTGCCAGCAGCTTCCCTATTACAGGGGGAAACACCGGGGAGCTGTTTTTT. Drawing the rest from reference TRBV9 and TRBJ2-2, the complete variable domain is DSGVTQTPKHLITATGQRVTLRCSPRSGDLSVYWYQQSLDQGLQFLIQYYNGEERAKGNILERFSAQQFPDLHSELNLSSLELGDSALYFCASSFPITGGNTGELFFGEGSRLTVL.

The table lists this clonotype with a few counts. The V call is TRBV20-1, the J call TRBJ2-5; no clear D gene. In germline, CDR1 is DFQATT, CDR2 SNEGSKA (reference sequence). Trimming stripped 5 bases from V and 5 bases from J, with 6 bases between. The CDR3 totals 10 residues. CDR3 sequence: CSALFETQYF. The CDR3 DNA reads TGCAGTGCTCTTTTCGAGACCCAGTACTTC.

The chain recombines TRBV5-1 with TRBJ1-3; D gene uncertain. Trimming removed 3 bases at V and 0 bases at J, with 10 bases between. The germline V gene has CDR1 SGHRS and CDR2 YFSETQ. The CDR3 runs 15 residues. CDR3 loop: CASSYSALSGNTIYF. The CDR3 DNA follows: TGCGCCAGCAGCTACAGTGCCCTCTCTGGAAACACCATATATTTT.

The rearrangement joins TRBV9 to TRBJ1-5, with D maybe TRBD1 (5 bases). V gave up 0 bases and J gave up 3 bases, with 10 bases separating them. Germline values: CDR1 SGDLS, CDR2 YYNGEE. The CDR3 sequence is 15 residues long. CDR3 sequence reads: CASSVDGGYNQPQHF. In DNA form, the CDR3 reads TGTGCCAGCAGCGTAGACGGGGGATACAATCAGCCCCAGCATTTT.

This clonotype occurred many times. The junction does not match germline at one end; this may be a read error. The genes are TRBV6-1 and TRBJ1-2; D gene unclear. The CDR3 has 14 residues. Per germline, CDR1 MNHNS and CDR2 SASEGT. CDR3: CASSVPPGFYGYTF. The CDR3 DNA reads as TGCGCCAGCAGCGTTCCCCCAGGATTCTATGGCTACACCTTC.

In its sample, this clonotype was seen many times. V and J are TRBV29-1 and TRBJ2-7; D uncertain. The CDR3 runs to 11 residues. Trimming stripped 5 bases from V and 5 bases from J, with 10 bases between. Germline CDR1 and CDR2: SQVTM and ANQGSEA. The CDR3 loop is CSVLSGNEQYF. In nucleotides, the CDR3 is TGCAGCGTTCTCTCAGGAAACGAGCAGTACTTC.

In this sample, this clonotype turned up many times. The rearrangement links TRBV7-3 to TRBJ1-1; unclear D gene. The germline V and J ends were trimmed by 1 base and 6 bases, with 9 bases remaining between them. The CDR3 has 13 amino acids. The germline gives CDR1 SGHTA, CDR2 FQGTGA. The CDR3, as DNA: TGTGCCAGCAGCTTAAATACAGCTGCTGAAGCTTTCTTT. Its translation: CASSLNTAAEAFF.

This clonotype was counted only a few times. The rearrangement joins TRBV5-1 to TRBJ2-7, with D possibly matching TRBD2 (6 bases). The CDR3 contains 15 residues. CDR1 is SGHRS, CDR2 YFSETQ, per germline. V was clipped by 4 bases and J by 3 bases, with 17 bases between them. CDR3 amino acids: CASSLGDGGIYEQYF. For the CDR3, the DNA is TGCGCCAGCAGCCTCGGTGACGGGGGAATCTACGAGCAGTACTTC.

The CDR3 nucleotides read TGTGCCAGCAGTGTTCCGGGACAGGGGAAGGGGGAAAAACTGTTTTTT. Translating gives CASSVPGQGKGEKLFF. V gene TRBV2 combines with J gene TRBJ1-4; 10 bases agree with TRBD1. J was trimmed by 8 bases and V by 4 bases; bases with no gene match: 10. The CDR3 runs to 16 residues. Germline lookup yields CDR1 SNHLY and CDR2 FYNNEI.

To note about this clonotype: This may stem from a read error, because a much larger clone lies one nucleotide away. The chain combines TRBV2 with TRBJ1-5; D is ambiguous. The CDR3 length is 13 residues. Deletions cut 8 bases from V and 1 base from J, with 9 bases between. CDR1 and CDR2 (germline): SNHLY, FYNNEI. The chain's CDR3 is CASHGGSNQPQHF. CDR3 coding DNA: TGTGCCAGCCATGGAGGGAGCAATCAGCCCCAGCATTTT.

Ten or more counts support this clonotype. The chain recombines TRBV5-8 with TRBJ2-7; D unclear. V was clipped by 0 bases and J by 5 bases, with 6 bases between them. Germline V gene lookup returns CDR1 SGHTS and CDR2 YDEGEE. This CDR3 has 12 amino acids. CDR3 in amino acids: CASSLAIHEQYF. The DNA for the CDR3 is TGTGCCAGCAGCTTGGCGATCCACGAGCAGTACTTC. Full variable domain (rest looked up from reference TRBV5-8 and TRBJ2-7): EAGVTQSPTHLIKTRGQQATLRCSPISGHTSVYWYQQALGLGLQFLLWYDEGEERNRGNFPPRFSGRQFPNYSSELNVNALELEDSALYLCASSLAIHEQYFGPGTRLTVT.

This clonotype has a handful of counts. The chain links TRBV9 to TRBJ2-7, with 8 bases matching TRBD1. The trim removed 2 bases at V and 6 bases at J, leaving 10 bases unmatched. CDR1 is SGDLS and CDR2 is YYNGEE in the germline V gene. CDR3 length: 15 residues. The CDR3, as DNA: TGTGCCAGCAGCGTTGCGGACAGGGTATCTGGCGAGCAGTACTTC. Amino acids: CASSVADRVSGEQYF.

This clonotype was recorded at least ten times. The chain joins TRBV25-1 to TRBJ1-2, with 7 bases fitting TRBD1. J was trimmed by 5 bases and V by 2 bases; bases with no gene match: 5. CDR1 MGHDK and CDR2 SYGVNS come from the germline V gene. The length of the CDR3 is 14 residues. The CDR3 protein is CASSEIGTVYGYTF. In DNA form, the CDR3 reads TGTGCCAGCAGTGAAATAGGGACAGTTTATGGCTACACCTTC.

This chain joins TRBV19 and TRBJ2-1, with 11 nucleotides matching TRBD2. In germline, CDR1 is LNHDA, CDR2 SQIVND (reference sequence). This CDR3 has 15 amino acids. The V gene end was trimmed by 1 base and the J gene end by 6 bases; junction bases not matched to a gene: 2. CDR3 nucleotide sequence: TGTGCCAGTAGTATAGTGGGGACTAGCGGCAATGAGCAGTTCTTC. It yields the protein CASSIVGTSGNEQFF.

This clonotype was observed at least ten times. The V gene is TRBV12-3 or TRBV12-4, the J gene TRBJ1-1; D is undetermined. This CDR3 is 12 amino acids long. V gave up 4 bases and J gave up 4 bases, with 7 bases separating them. CDR3 sequence reads: CASSYLGTEAFF. DNA of the CDR3: TGTGCCAGCAGTTATCTGGGCACTGAAGCTTTCTTT.

This clonotype was seen only a few times. V usage is TRBV2 and J usage is TRBJ2-5; perhaps TRBD1 as D (6 bases). The V end was cut by 6 bases, the J end by 4 bases, with 12 bases between. Looked up from germline, CDR1 is SNHLY and CDR2 is FYNNEI. This CDR3 contains 13 residues. CDR3: CASSSGTPETQYF. CDR3 sequence (DNA): TGTGCCAGCAGCTCCGGGACACCAGAGACCCAGTACTTC.

The J gene is TRBJ1-3, the V gene TRBV7-2, with D possibly matching TRBD1 (6 bases). The CDR3 is 16 residues long. The ends were cut back, 6 bases at V and 2 bases at J, with 17 bases in the middle. Per germline, CDR1 SGHTA and CDR2 FQGNSA. CDR3 sequence: CASSSNQGSAGNTIYF. The CDR3, as DNA: TGTGCCAGCAGTTCTAATCAGGGGTCGGCTGGAAACACCATATATTTT. The full variable domain, rest sourced from reference TRBV7-2 and TRBJ1-3, is GAGVSQSPSNKVTEKGKDVELRCDPISGHTALYWYRQSLGQGLEFLIYFQGNSAPDKSGLPSDRFSAERTGGSVSTLTIQRTQQEDSAVYLCASSSNQGSAGNTIYFGEGSWLTVV.

V usage is TRBV7-2 and J usage is TRBJ2-7; 11 nucleotides line up with TRBD1. Trimming cost V 6 bases and J 5 bases; bases outside gene matches: 12. CDR1 is SGHTA, CDR2 FQGNSA, per germline. The CDR3 extends over 16 amino acids. The CDR3 nucleotides are TGTGCCAGCAGTGACCGGACAGGGGGCGTACGGGACGAGCAGTACTTC. Translated, it gives CASSDRTGGVRDEQYF.

V is TRBV29-1 and J is TRBJ1-1; D is possibly TRBD1 (6 bases). V shed 7 bases and J shed 3 bases, with 12 bases lying between them. The CDR3 totals 12 residues. Germline V gene data show CDR1 as SQVTM and CDR2 as ANQGSEA. The CDR3 DNA sequence: TGCAGCGGATACAGGGCGGACACTGAAGCTTTCTTT. This encodes CSGYRADTEAFF. The whole variable domain, remainder taken from reference TRBV29-1 and TRBJ1-1, is SAVISQKPSRDICQRGTSLTIQCQVDSQVTMMFWYRQQPGQSLTLIATANQGSEATYESGFVIDKFPISRPNLTFSTLTVSNMSPEDSSIYLCSGYRADTEAFFGQGTRLTVV.

The chain combines TRBV2 with TRBJ2-5, with D perhaps matching TRBD1 or TRBD2 (5 bases each). Per the germline V gene, CDR1 is SNHLY and CDR2 is FYNNEI. Deletions cut 3 bases from V and 7 bases from J, with 15 bases between. This CDR3 region has 14 residues. The CDR3 here is CASSDSTGTGTQYF. CDR3 nucleotides: TGTGCCAGCAGTGATAGTACGGGGACGGGGACCCAGTACTTC. Full variable domain (remainder filled in from reference TRBV2 and TRBJ2-5): EPEVTQTPSHQVTQMGQEVILRCVPISNHLYFYWYRQILGQKVEFLVSFYNNEISEKSEIFDDQFSVERPDGSNFTLKIRSTKLEDSAMYFCASSDSTGTGTQYFGPGTRLLVL.

This clonotype came up many times. The chain couples TRBV7-9 to TRBJ2-7; tentative D call: TRBD2 (6 bases). The V gene's germline CDR1 is SEHNR and CDR2 FQNEAQ (reference sequence). This CDR3 region has 11 residues. Deletions cut 5 bases from V and 7 bases from J, with 9 bases between. This chain's CDR3 is CASSRREEQYF. The CDR3 bases are TGTGCCAGCAGCCGACGGGAGGAGCAGTACTTC.

The genes are TRBV29-1 and TRBJ1-1; tentatively, D is TRBD1 (5 bases). Germline V CDR1 and CDR2: SQVTM, ANQGSEA. This CDR3 has 11 amino acids. V was pared by 3 bases and J by 12 bases, with 14 bases between. The CDR3 sequence: CSVEDQGITFF. CDR3 DNA: TGCAGCGTTGAGGACCAGGGCATTACTTTCTTT.

V usage is TRBV11-2 and J usage is TRBJ2-2; maybe TRBD2 (6 bases). CDR3 length: 13 amino acids. The germline V gene has CDR1 SGHAT and CDR2 FQNNGV. V dropped 5 bases and J dropped 11 bases, with 15 bases sitting between them. The CDR3 loop reads CASSLSVSGELFF. DNA for the CDR3: TGTGCCAGCAGCCTATCCGTTAGCGGCGAGCTGTTTTTT.

In this sample, this clonotype turned up many times. The rearrangement joins TRBV2 to TRBJ1-6, with D perhaps matching TRBD1 (6 bases). Trimming removed 5 bases from V and 8 bases from J, with 16 bases in between. The germline V gene encodes CDR1 SNHLY and CDR2 FYNNEI. The CDR3 has 15 amino acids. CDR3 region: CASSRPGHRDSPLHF. The DNA of the CDR3 is TGTGCCAGCAGTCGACCGGGACACCGCGATTCACCCCTCCACTTT.